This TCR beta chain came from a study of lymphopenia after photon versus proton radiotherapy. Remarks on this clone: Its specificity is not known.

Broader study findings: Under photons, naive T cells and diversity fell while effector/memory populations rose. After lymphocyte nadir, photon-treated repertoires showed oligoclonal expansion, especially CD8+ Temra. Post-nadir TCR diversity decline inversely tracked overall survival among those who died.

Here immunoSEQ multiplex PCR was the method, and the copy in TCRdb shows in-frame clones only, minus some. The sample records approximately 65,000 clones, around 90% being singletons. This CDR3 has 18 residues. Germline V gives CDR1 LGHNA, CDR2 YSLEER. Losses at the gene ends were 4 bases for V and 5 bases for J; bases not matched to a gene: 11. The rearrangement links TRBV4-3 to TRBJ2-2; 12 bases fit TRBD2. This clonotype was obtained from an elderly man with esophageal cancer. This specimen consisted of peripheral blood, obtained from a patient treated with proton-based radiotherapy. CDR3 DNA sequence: TGCGCCAGCAGCCCCAAGACTAGCGGGAGTAGGTTGACCGGGGAGCTGTTTTTT. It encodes CASSPKTSGSRLTGELFF.